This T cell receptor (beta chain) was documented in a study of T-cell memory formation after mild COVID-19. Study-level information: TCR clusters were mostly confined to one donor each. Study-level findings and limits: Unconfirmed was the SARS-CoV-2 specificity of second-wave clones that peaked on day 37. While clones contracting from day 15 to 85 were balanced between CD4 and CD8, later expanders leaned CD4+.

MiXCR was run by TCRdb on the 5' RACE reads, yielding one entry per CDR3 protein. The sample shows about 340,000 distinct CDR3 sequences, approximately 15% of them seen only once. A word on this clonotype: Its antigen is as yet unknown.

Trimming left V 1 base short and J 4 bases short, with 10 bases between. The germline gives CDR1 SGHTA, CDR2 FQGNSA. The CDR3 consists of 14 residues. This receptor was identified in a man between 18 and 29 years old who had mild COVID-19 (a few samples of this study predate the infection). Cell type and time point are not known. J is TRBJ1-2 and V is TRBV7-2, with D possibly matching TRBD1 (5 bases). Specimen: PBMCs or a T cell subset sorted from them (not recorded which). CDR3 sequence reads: CASSLGRQGYGYTF. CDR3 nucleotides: TGTGCCAGCAGCTTAGGTCGCCAGGGCTATGGCTACACCTTC.